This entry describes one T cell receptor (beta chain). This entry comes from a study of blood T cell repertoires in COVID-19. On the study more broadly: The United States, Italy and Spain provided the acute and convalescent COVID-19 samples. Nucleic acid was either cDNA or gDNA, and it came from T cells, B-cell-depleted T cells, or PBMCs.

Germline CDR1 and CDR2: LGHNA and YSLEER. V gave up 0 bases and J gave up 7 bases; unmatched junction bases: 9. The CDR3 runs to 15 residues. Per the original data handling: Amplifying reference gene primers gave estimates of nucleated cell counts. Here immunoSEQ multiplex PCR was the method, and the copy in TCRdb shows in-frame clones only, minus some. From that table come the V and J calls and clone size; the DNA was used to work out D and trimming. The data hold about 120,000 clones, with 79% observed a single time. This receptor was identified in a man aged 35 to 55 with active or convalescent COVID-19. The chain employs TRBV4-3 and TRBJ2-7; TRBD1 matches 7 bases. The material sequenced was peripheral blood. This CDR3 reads CASSQEAGGMREQYF. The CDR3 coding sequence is TGCGCCAGCAGCCAAGAGGCAGGGGGAATGAGGGAGCAGTACTTC.